A single sample is the source of the 14 T cell receptor beta chains below, sequenced in a study of cytomegalovirus exposure and HLA in healthy donors. Libraries were prepared by immunoSEQ multiplex PCR; TCRdb keeps only in-frame clonotypes and omits some of them. This sample yields 150,000 to 200,000 clones, of which less than 90% are seen a single time; 2% to 2.5% belongs to the top ten. Sequencing was performed on PBMCs. These receptors were taken from a woman in her late teens or twenties in good health and CMV-seronegative.

The chain has TRBV5-1 and TRBJ1-1, with unresolved D. This CDR3 is 15 amino acids long. From germline, CDR1 is SGHRS and CDR2 YFSETQ. The germline V and J ends were trimmed by 0 bases and 4 bases, with 13 bases remaining between them. CDR3 protein: CASSLDLSGSTEAFF. The CDR3 DNA is TGCGCCAGCAGCTTGGATCTCAGTGGGAGCACTGAAGCTTTCTTT.

This clone was recorded once. The V gene is TRBV10-3, the J gene TRBJ1-3; D is ambiguous. The germline CDR1 and CDR2 sequences are ENHRY and SYGVKD. The V and J ends lost 6 bases and 7 bases respectively, with 7 bases between them. This CDR3 is built from 11 residues. CDR3: CAIRQKNTIYF. The CDR3 DNA reads as TGTGCCATCAGACAGAAGAACACCATATATTTT.

J is TRBJ1-3 and V is TRBV4-3; D is undetermined. In germline, CDR1 is LGHNA, CDR2 YSLEER. V dropped 0 bases and J dropped 2 bases, with 8 bases sitting between them. The CDR3 contains 15 residues. DNA for the CDR3: TGCGCCAGCAGCCAAGAAATCGTAACTGGAAACACCATATATTTT. This translates into CASSQEIVTGNTIYF.

The chain joins TRBV10-2 to TRBJ2-3; D may be TRBD2 (6 bases). Germline CDR1 and CDR2: WSHSY and SAAADI. Trimming removed 9 bases from V and 2 bases from J, with 27 bases in between. CDR3 length equals 18 residues. CDR3 nucleotide sequence: TGCGCCAGTGCCGGGACTGGTCGCTCGGGAGTCCTCACAGATACGCAGTATTTT. Its protein is CASAGTGRSGVLTDTQYF.

This clone has only one observation. This sequence joins TRBV4-3 and TRBJ2-2; 7 bases are shared with TRBD2. The CDR3 extends over 15 amino acids. Trimming removed 4 bases from V and 6 bases from J; junction bases left unmatched: 8. Per germline, CDR1 LGHNA and CDR2 YSLEER. CDR3 residues: CASSRSAGRAGELFF. CDR3 sequence (DNA): TGCGCCAGCAGCCGATCAGCGGGAAGGGCCGGGGAGCTGTTTTTT.

The chain carries TRBV6-1 and TRBJ2-3, with D possibly being TRBD2 (6 bases). The CDR3 has 15 residues. V gave up 6 bases and J gave up 0 bases, with 13 bases separating them. CDR1 and CDR2 from the germline V gene are MNHNS and SASEGT. CDR3 loop: CASRDSSVSTDTQYF. The CDR3 region has the DNA TGTGCCAGCAGGGATTCTAGCGTCAGCACAGATACGCAGTATTTT.

V usage is TRBV30 and J usage is TRBJ2-2; 12 positions match TRBD2. The CDR3 contains 15 residues. V shed 0 bases and J 6 bases; nucleotides not matched to a gene: 2. Germline loops: CDR1 GTSNPN, CDR2 SVGIG (reference sequence). CDR3 region: CAWSVLAGGAGELFF. The CDR3 DNA follows: TGTGCCTGGAGTGTACTAGCGGGGGGCGCCGGGGAGCTGTTTTTT.

V gene TRBV2 combines with J gene TRBJ2-3; D is uncertain. The CDR3 covers 11 residues. Trimming removed 7 bases at V and 2 bases at J, with 4 bases between. Germline V gene sequence: CDR1 SNHLY, CDR2 FYNNEI. The CDR3 coding sequence is TGTGCCAGCATCTACACAGATACGCAGTATTTT. Its translation is CASIYTDTQYF.

V is TRBV5-1 and J is TRBJ1-4; possible D gene TRBD1, 6 bases. The V gene's germline CDR1 is SGHRS and CDR2 YFSETQ. Trimming shortened V by 4 bases and J by 7 bases, and 11 bases separated the two germline ends. The length of the CDR3 is 13 residues. The CDR3 DNA sequence: TGCGCCAGCAGCCAGGGGTCGGGTGAAAAACTGTTTTTT. It yields the protein CASSQGSGEKLFF.

This chain connects TRBV27 to TRBJ2-7; 10 nucleotides agree with TRBD1. Trimming removed 6 bases from V and 4 bases from J; junction bases left unmatched: 3. CDR3 length: 13 amino acids. Germline loops: CDR1 MNHEY, CDR2 SMNVEV (reference sequence). CDR3 sequence: CASRGQGLYEQYF. CDR3 nucleotides: TGTGCCAGCAGGGGACAGGGGCTGTACGAGCAGTACTTC.

The rearrangement uses TRBV9 and TRBJ1-2, with a possible D match to TRBD1 (6 bases). Germline V lookup: CDR1 SGDLS, CDR2 YYNGEE. The CDR3 is made up of 14 amino acids. Trimming pared 2 bases from V and 2 bases from J, leaving 10 bases between. The CDR3: CASSVGGPNYGYTF. The CDR3 region has the DNA TGTGCCAGCAGCGTCGGGGGGCCCAACTATGGCTACACCTTC.

V and J are TRBV11-3 and TRBJ2-7; 11 bases match TRBD2. Trimming removed 1 base from V and 0 bases from J; junction bases left unmatched: 5. Per germline, CDR1 SGHNT and CDR2 YENEEA. There are 17 residues in the CDR3. CDR3 sequence: CASSLVLAGGISYEQYF. Here the CDR3 DNA reads TGTGCCAGCAGCTTAGTCCTAGCGGGAGGAATCTCCTACGAGCAGTACTTC.

This chain uses TRBV6-5 with TRBJ2-7; TRBD2 matches 9 bases. Germline V gene sequence: CDR1 MNHEY, CDR2 SVGAGI. After removal of 11 bases from V and 3 bases from J, the junction contained 8 bases not matched to a gene. CDR3 length equals 13 residues. As DNA, the CDR3 is TGTGCCGCGGCGAGCGGGGGGTTCTACGAGCAGTACTTC. This sequence encodes CAAASGGFYEQYF.

Of note for this clone: The sample holds other DNA sequences that translate to the same CDR3. This chain uses TRBV6-5 with TRBJ1-3; 8 bases are shared with TRBD1. Germline lookup yields CDR1 MNHEY and CDR2 SVGAGI. This CDR3 has 15 amino acids. With 6 bases clipped from V and 0 bases from J, the junction kept 4 bases outside the gene matches. The CDR3: CASSLGTGSGNTIYF. DNA of the CDR3: TGTGCCAGCAGCCTGGGGACAGGCTCTGGAAACACCATATATTTT.